The source of this TCR beta chain is a study of T cell responses to AZD1222 COVID-19 vaccine. From germline, CDR1 is SGHRS and CDR2 YFSETQ. The CDR3 loop spans 13 amino acids. Trimming left V 3 bases short and J 4 bases short, with 10 bases between. Produced via immunoSEQ multiplex PCR; TCRdb's table is partial and in-frame only. The data show 80,000 to 90,000 clones, approximately 91% seen once. The sequence was obtained from an adult who received the AZD1222 COVID-19 vaccine. The material was peripheral blood, obtained 28 days after the second AZD1222 dose. V and J are TRBV5-1 and TRBJ1-2, with a possible D match to TRBD1 (6 bases). This CDR3 reads CASSSGRGYGYTF. The DNA for the CDR3 is TGCGCCAGCAGCTCGGGCAGGGGCTATGGCTACACCTTC.